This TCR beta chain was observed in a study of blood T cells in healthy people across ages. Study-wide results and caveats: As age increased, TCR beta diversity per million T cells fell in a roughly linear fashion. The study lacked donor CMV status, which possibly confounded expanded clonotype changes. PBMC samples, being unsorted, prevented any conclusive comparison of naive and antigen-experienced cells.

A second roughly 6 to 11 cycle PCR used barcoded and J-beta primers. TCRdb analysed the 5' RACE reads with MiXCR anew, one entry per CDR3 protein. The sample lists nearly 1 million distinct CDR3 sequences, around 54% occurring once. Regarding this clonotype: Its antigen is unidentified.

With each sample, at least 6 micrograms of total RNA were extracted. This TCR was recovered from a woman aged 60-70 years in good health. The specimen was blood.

The CDR3, as DNA: TGTGCCAGCAGACCCCGGACTAGCGGCAAAAACATTCAGTACTTC. Protein: CASRPRTSGKNIQYF. The chain has TRBV28 and TRBJ2-4; 10 bases map to TRBD2. With V trimmed by 6 bases and J by 3 bases, 5 bases remained unmatched. Germline V lookup: CDR1 MDHEN, CDR2 SYDVKM. This CDR3 comprises 15 residues.